The subject of this entry is one T cell receptor (beta chain). Clones were read by immunoSEQ multiplex PCR, and TCRdb kept only the in-frame ones, dropping some. The sample records 90,000 to 100,000 clones, 65% to 85% being singletons. The data belong to a study of control samples from healthy donors and cancer patients. V was trimmed by 4 bases and J by 2 bases, leaving 4 bases between them. CDR1 and CDR2 (germline): SNHLY, FYNNEI. The length of the CDR3 is 12 residues. The receptor's source is a man between 65 and 85 years old with lung cancer. The sequencing sample was made of PBMCs. The chain employs TRBV2 and TRBJ2-3; D unresolved. Written as DNA, the CDR3 is TGTGCCAGCAGTGGCTTCACAGATACGCAGTATTTT. Its protein is CASSGFTDTQYF.